Presented here are 2 T cell receptor beta chains from one specimen sequenced in a study of cytomegalovirus exposure and HLA in healthy donors. Primers for the PCR totalled 60 Vbeta and 13 Jbeta. Profiled with immunoSEQ multiplex PCR; TCRdb holds only in-frame clones, not every one. Among about 150,000 clones listed, more than 75% were seen once. Sequencing used PBMCs. Every receptor here comes from a male donor in good health and CMV-seronegative.

The rearrangement links TRBV5-4 to TRBJ2-1; D call uncertain. CDR1 SGHNT and CDR2 YYREEE come from the germline V gene (reference sequence). This CDR3 has 11 residues. Trimming took 2 bases from V and 7 from J, leaving 4 bases between them. The CDR3 protein is CASSFSNEQFF. The CDR3 nucleotides are TGTGCCAGCAGCTTCTCGAATGAGCAGTTCTTC.

The chain couples TRBV4-1 to TRBJ2-7; the D gene is possibly TRBD2 (7 bases). The CDR3 extends over 15 amino acids. Trimming took 3 bases from V and 0 from J, leaving 12 bases between them. Germline V gene sequence: CDR1 MGHRA, CDR2 YSYEKL. CDR3 amino acids: CASSQDRGASYEQYF. For the CDR3, the DNA is TGCGCCAGCAGCCAGGACCGGGGGGCCTCCTACGAGCAGTACTTC.